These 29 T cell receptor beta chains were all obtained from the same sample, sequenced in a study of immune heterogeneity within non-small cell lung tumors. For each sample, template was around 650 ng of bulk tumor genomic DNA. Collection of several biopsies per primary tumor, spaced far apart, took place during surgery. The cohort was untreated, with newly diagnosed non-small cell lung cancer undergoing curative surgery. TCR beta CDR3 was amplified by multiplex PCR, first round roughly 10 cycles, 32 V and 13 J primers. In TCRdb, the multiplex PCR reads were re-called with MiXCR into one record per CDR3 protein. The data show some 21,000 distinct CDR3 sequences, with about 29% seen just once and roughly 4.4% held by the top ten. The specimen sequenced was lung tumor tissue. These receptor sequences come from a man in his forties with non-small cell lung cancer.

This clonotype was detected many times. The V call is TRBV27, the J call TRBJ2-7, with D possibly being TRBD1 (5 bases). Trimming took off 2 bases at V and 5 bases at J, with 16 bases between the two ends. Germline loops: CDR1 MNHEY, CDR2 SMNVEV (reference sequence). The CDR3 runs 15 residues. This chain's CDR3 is CASSLNPFWGHEQYF. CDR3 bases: TGTGCCAGCAGTTTAAACCCATTCTGGGGCCACGAGCAGTACTTC.

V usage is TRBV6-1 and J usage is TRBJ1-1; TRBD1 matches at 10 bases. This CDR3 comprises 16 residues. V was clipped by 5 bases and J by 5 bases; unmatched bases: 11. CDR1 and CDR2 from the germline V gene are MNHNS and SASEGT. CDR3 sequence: CASSRRTGTGVTEAFF. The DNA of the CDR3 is TGTGCCAGCAGTCGTCGAACCGGGACAGGGGTGACTGAAGCTTTCTTT.

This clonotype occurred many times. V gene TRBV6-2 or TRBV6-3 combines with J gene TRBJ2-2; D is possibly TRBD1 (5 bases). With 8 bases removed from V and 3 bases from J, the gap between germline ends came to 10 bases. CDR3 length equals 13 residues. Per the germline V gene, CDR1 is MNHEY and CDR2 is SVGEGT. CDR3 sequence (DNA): TGTGCCAGCTTCCAGGGATACACCGGGGAGCTGTTTTTT. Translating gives CASFQGYTGELFF.

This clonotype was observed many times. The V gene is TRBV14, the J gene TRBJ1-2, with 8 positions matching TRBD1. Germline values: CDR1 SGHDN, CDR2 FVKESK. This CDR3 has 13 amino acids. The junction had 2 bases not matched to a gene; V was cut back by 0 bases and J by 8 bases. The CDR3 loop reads CASSQDRGPGYTF. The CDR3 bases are TGTGCCAGCAGCCAAGACAGGGGGCCCGGCTACACCTTC.

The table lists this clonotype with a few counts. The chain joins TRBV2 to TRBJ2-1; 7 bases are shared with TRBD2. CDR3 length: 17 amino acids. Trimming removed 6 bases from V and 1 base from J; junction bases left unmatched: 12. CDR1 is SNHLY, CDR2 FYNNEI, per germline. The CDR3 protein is CASSDFYGTTSYNEQFF. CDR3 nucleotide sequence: TGTGCCAGCAGCGACTTTTACGGGACTACGTCCTACAATGAGCAGTTCTTC.

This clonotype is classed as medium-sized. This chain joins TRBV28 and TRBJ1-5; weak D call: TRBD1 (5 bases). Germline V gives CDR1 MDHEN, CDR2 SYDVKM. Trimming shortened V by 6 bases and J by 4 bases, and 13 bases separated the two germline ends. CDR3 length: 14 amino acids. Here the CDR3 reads CASSRDFWNQPQHF. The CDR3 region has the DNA TGTGCCAGCAGCCGGGACTTCTGGAATCAGCCCCAGCATTTT.

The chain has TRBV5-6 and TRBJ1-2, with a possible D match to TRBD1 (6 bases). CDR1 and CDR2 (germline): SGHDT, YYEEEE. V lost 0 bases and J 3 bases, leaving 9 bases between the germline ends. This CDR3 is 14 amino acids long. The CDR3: CASSLAQGYYGYTF. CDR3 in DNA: TGTGCCAGCAGCTTGGCGCAGGGGTACTATGGCTACACCTTC.

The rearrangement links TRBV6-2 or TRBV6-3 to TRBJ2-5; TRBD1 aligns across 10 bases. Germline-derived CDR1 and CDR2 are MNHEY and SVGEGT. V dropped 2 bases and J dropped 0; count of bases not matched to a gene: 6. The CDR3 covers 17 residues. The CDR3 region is CASSYPPTGGHQETQYF. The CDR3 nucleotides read TGTGCCAGCAGTTACCCCCCGACAGGGGGCCACCAAGAGACCCAGTACTTC.

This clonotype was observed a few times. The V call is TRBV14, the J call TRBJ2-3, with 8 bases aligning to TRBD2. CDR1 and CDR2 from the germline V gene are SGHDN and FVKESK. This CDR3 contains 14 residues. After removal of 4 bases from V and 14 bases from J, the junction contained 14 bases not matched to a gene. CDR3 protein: CASSPPVTSGPVYF. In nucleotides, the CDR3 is TGTGCCAGCAGCCCGCCCGTAACTAGCGGCCCGGTGTATTTT.

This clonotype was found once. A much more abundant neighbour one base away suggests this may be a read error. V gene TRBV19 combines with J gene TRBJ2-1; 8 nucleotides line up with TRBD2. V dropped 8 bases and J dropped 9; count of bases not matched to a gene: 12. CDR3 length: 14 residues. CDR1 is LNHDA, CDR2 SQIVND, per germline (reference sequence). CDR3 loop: CASGETGLVTEQFF. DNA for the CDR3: TGTGCCAGTGGTGAAACGGGACTAGTGACTGAGCAGTTCTTC.

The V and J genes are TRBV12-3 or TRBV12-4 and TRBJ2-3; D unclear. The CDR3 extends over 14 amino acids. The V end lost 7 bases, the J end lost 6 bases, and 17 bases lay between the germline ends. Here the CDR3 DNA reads TGTGCCAGCAAGGCCCCGCGGTTCGGGGATACGCAGTATTTT. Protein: CASKAPRFGDTQYF.

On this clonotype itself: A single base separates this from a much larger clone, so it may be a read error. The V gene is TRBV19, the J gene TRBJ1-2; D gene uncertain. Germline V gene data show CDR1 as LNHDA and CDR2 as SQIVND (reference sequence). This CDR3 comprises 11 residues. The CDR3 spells CANSGGNGYTF. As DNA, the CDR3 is TGTGCCAATAGTGGTGGTAATGGCTACACCTTC.

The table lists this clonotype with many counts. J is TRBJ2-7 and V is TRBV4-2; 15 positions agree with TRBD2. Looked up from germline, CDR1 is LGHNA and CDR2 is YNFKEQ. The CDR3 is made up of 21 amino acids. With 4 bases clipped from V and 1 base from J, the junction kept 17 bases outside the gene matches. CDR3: CASSPISVRGTSGRWSYEQYF. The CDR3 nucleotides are TGTGCCAGCAGCCCCATATCGGTTAGGGGGACTAGCGGGAGGTGGTCCTACGAGCAGTACTTC.

The DNA for the CDR3 is TGTGCCACCAGTGACCTTACTAGCGGGAGTGCAGATACGCAGTATTTT. Translation gives CATSDLTSGSADTQYF. This chain uses TRBV24-1 with TRBJ2-3, with TRBD2 identical over 11 bases. Per germline, CDR1 KGHDR and CDR2 SFDVKD. V lost 4 bases and J lost 4; bases outside the gene matches: 6. The CDR3 is 16 amino acids.

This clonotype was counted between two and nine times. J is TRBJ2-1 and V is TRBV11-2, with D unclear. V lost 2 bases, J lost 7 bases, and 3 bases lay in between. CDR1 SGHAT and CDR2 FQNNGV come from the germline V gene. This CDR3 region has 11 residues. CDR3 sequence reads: CASSLNNEQFF. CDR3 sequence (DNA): TGTGCCAGCAGCTTAAATAATGAGCAGTTCTTC. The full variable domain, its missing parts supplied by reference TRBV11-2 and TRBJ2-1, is EAGVAQSPRYKIIEKRQSVAFWCNPISGHATLYWYQQILGQGPKLLIQFQNNGVVDDSQLPKDRFSAERLKGVDSTLKIQPAKLEDSAVYLCASSLNNEQFFGPGTRLTVL.

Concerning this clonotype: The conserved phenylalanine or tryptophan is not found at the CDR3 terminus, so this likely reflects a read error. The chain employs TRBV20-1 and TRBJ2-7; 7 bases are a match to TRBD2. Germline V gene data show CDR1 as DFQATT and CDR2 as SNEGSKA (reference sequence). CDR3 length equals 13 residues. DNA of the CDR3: TGCAGCGGCGTATCGGGAGGTATCCACGAGCAGTACCTC. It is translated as CSGVSGGIHEQYL.

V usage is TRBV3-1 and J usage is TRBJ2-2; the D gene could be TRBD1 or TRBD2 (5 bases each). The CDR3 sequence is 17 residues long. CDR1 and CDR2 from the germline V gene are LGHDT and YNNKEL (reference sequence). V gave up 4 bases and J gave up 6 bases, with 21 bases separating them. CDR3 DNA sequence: TGTGCCAGCAGCCGAATCGGGGCGGCGACTATCCCCGGGGAGCTGTTTTTT. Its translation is CASSRIGAATIPGELFF.

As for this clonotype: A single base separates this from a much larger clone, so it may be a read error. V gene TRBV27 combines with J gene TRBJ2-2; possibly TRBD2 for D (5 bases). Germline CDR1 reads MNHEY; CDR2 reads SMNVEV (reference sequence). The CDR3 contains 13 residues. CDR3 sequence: CATSSRDTGELFF. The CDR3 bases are TGTGCCACCAGTTCGCGGGACACCGGGGAGCTGTTTTTT.

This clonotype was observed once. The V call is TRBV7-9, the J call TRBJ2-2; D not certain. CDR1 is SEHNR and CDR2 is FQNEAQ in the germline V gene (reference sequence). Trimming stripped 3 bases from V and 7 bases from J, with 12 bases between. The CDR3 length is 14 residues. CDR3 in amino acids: CASSLFLGIGELFF. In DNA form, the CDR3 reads TGTGCCAGCAGCTTGTTCTTGGGTATCGGGGAGCTGTTTTTT.

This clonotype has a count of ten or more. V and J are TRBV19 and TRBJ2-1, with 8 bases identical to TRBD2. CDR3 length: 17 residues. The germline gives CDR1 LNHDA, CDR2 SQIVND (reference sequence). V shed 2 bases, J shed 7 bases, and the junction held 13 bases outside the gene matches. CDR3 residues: CASSINKLAGLMNEQFF. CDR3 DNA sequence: TGTGCCAGTAGTATAAATAAGCTAGCGGGCCTTATGAATGAGCAGTTCTTC.

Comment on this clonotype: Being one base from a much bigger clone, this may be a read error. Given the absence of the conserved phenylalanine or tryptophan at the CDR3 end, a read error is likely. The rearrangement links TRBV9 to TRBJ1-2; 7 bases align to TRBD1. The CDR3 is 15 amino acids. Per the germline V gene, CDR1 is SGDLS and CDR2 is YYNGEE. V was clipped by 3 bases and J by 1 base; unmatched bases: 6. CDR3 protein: CASSGQGVGNYGYTL. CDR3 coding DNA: TGTGCCAGCAGCGGCCAGGGGGTGGGTAACTATGGCTACACCTTA.

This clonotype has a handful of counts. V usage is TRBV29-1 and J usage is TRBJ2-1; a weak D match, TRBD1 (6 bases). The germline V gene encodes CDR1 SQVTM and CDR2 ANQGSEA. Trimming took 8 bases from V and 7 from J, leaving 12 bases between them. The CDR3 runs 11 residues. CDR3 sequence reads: CSTYRENEQFF. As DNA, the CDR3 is TGCAGCACCTACAGGGAGAATGAGCAGTTCTTC.

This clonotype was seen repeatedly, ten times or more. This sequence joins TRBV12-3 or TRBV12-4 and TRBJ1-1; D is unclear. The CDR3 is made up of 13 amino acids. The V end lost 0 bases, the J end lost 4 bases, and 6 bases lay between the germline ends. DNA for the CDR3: TGTGCCAGCAGTTTAGCGAAGACCACTGAAGCTTTCTTT. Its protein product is CASSLAKTTEAFF.

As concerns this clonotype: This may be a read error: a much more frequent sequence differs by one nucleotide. CDR3 region: CSAREPSYEQYF. Written as DNA, the CDR3 is TGCAGTGCTAGAGAGCCGAGCTACGAGCAGTACTTC. The chain is built from TRBV20-1 and TRBJ2-7; unclear D gene. Germline values: CDR1 DFQATT, CDR2 SNEGSKA (reference sequence). V lost 0 bases and J 3 bases, leaving 6 bases between the germline ends. This CDR3 is built from 12 residues.

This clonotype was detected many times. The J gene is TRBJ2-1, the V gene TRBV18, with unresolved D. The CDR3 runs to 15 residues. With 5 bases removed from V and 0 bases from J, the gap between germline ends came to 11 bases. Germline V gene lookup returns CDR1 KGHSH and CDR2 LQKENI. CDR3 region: CASSIRTSSYNEQFF. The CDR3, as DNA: TGTGCCAGCTCAATCAGGACGAGCTCCTACAATGAGCAGTTCTTC.

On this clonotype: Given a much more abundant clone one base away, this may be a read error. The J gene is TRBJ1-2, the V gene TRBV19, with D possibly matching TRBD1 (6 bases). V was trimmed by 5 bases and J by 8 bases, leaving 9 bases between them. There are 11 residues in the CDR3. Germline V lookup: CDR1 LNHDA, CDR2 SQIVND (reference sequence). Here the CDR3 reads CASSVGGGYTF. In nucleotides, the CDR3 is TGTGCCAGTAGTGTGGGGGGCGGCTACACCTTC.

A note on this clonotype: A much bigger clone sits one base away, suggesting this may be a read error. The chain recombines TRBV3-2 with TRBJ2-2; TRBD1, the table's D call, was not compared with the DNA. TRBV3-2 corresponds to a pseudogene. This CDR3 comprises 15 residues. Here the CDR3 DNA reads TGTGCCAGCAGACAGTGGACAGGGGGTTCCGGGGAGCTGTTTTTT. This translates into CASRQWTGGSGELFF.

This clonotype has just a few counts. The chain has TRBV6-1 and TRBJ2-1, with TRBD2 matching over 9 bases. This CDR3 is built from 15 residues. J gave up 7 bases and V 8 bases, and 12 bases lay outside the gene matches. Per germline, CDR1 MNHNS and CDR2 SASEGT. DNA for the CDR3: TGTGCCAGCGGCGCACAACTAGCGGGTTATAATGAGCAGTTCTTC. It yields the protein CASGAQLAGYNEQFF.

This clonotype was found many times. The CDR3 region has the DNA TGTGCCAGCAGCTTAAACTGGGCAGGGGGCATGAATGGCTACACCTTC. It codes for CASSLNWAGGMNGYTF. The chain recombines TRBV7-2 with TRBJ1-2; 8 positions match TRBD1. The CDR3 is made up of 16 amino acids. In germline, CDR1 is SGHTA, CDR2 FQGNSA. V lost 2 bases and J lost 6; bases outside the gene matches: 11.